This T cell receptor beta chain derives from a study of T cells in Graves' hyperthyroidism and ophthalmopathy. Using RNA transcripts as the source, TCR beta CDR3 regions were amplified. The HTBI set primed first-round TCR CDR3 RT-PCR. TCRdb analysed the multiplex PCR reads with MiXCR anew, one entry per CDR3 protein. The table includes under 700,000 distinct CDR3 sequences, over 15% detected once. Study-level points and caveats: Blood samples included most of the expanded thyroid clonotypes exceeding 0.001.

V shed 5 bases and J shed 1 base, with 11 bases lying between them. This CDR3 has 14 residues. CDR1 SEHNR and CDR2 FQNEAQ come from the germline V gene (reference sequence). Researchers defined stable Graves' hyperthyroidism as no ophthalmopathy progression within 18 months. Pregnant or lactating patients were excluded, as were those with uncontrolled infection or other autoimmune disease. To note about this clonotype: What it binds is unknown.

The receptor comes from a woman aged 18-30 years with Graves' hyperthyroidism. The sequencing input was blood. The chain joins TRBV7-9 to TRBJ2-5; D unclear. CDR3 bases: TGTGCCAGCAGCCCGACCAGTTTCCAAGAGACCCAGTACTTC. Protein product: CASSPTSFQETQYF.